This T cell receptor (beta chain) was observed in a study of identical twins. From the 5' RACE reads, TCRdb called clonotypes with MiXCR, one entry per CDR3 protein. The table lists more than 350,000 distinct CDR3 sequences, roughly 9% of them singletons. The CDR3 runs to 13 residues. As concerns this clonotype: A read error may be the cause here, since a much bigger clone is one base away.

Sequencing used naive T cells sorted from blood. This receptor was taken from a woman aged 45 to 65 in good health. The chain combines TRBV12-3 or TRBV12-4 with TRBJ2-1; TRBD1 is a possible D gene (5 bases). The CDR3 bases are TGTGCCAGCAGTCGAAGACAGTTCAATCAGCAGTTCTTC. Its translation: CASSRRQFNQQFF.